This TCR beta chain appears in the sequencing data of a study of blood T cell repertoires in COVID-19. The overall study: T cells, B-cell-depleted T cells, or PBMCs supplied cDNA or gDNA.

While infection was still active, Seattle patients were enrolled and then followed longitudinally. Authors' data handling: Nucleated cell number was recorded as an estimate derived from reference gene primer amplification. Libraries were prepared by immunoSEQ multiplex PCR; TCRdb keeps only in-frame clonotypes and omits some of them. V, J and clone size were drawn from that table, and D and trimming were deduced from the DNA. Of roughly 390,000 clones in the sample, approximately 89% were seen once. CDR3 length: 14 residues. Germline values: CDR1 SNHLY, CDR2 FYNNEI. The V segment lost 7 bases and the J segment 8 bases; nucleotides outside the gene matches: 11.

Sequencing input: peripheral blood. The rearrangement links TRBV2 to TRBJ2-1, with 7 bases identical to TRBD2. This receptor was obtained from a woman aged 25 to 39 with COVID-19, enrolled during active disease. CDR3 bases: TGTGCCAGCAACCGGGCCGCGGGGGTCCATGAGCAGTTCTTC. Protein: CASNRAAGVHEQFF.